This T cell receptor beta chain was observed in a study of technical replicates of blood from several donors. This CDR3 spans 13 amino acids. Per the germline V gene, CDR1 is MNHNS and CDR2 is SASEGT. The V end lost 3 bases, the J end lost 8 bases, and 11 bases lay between the germline ends. Produced via immunoSEQ multiplex PCR; TCRdb's table is partial and in-frame only. The sample gives about 100,000 clones, about 95% of which show up once; 0.3% to 0.35% is in the top ten. The chain is built from TRBV6-1 and TRBJ2-4, with TRBD1 as a possible D gene (6 bases). Input material: T cells isolated from PBMCs. The receptor comes from a human donor in good health. The DNA of the CDR3 is TGTGCCAGCAGTGACAGGGGAGTGGACATTCAGTACTTC. Its protein is CASSDRGVDIQYF.